The T cell receptor (beta chain) described here comes from a study of blood T cell repertoires in COVID-19. The data were produced by immunoSEQ multiplex PCR, yet TCRdb's version contains in-frame clones alone and is incomplete. The sample yields approximately 250,000 clones, 80% to 90% seen once. The origin of this receptor is a man younger than 45 with active or convalescent COVID-19. The sample comprised peripheral blood.

The CDR3 coding sequence is TGTGCCACCAGCTGGACGACAGGTTCAGATACGCAGTATTTT. It is translated as CATSWTTGSDTQYF. The gene calls are TRBV15 and TRBJ2-3; D is perhaps TRBD1 (6 bases). The germline V and J ends were trimmed by 5 bases and 4 bases, with 13 bases remaining between them. The CDR3 sequence is 14 residues long. Per the germline V gene, CDR1 is LNHNV and CDR2 is YYDKDF (reference sequence). The whole variable domain, filled in from reference TRBV15 and TRBJ2-3, reads DAMVIQNPRYQVTQFGKPVTLSCSQTLNHNVMYWYQQKSSQAPKLLFHYYDKDFNNEADTPDNFQSRRPNTSFCFLDIRSPGLGDTAMYLCATSWTTGSDTQYFGPGTRLTVL.